The 17 T cell receptor beta chains listed next were all sequenced from one sample in a study of T cells after posttransplantation cyclophosphamide. TCRdb's copy holds only in-frame clones and misses some; the assay was immunoSEQ multiplex PCR. This record lists almost 35,000 clones, none seen once only, and the top ten clones contain around 6.5%. Sequencing was carried out using PBMCs. Receptors originate from a woman in her forties or fifties in good health and a related stem cell transplant donor.

There are many counts of this clone. The V and J genes are TRBV9 and TRBJ2-1, with TRBD2 matching 9 bases. The CDR3 length is 15 residues. Germline assignment: CDR1 SGDLS and CDR2 YYNGEE. Trimming removed 0 bases from V and 4 bases from J; junction bases left unmatched: 2. The CDR3 DNA reads as TGTGCCAGCAGCGTAGGGACTAGCGTATACAATGAGCAGTTCTTC. Protein sequence: CASSVGTSVYNEQFF. Drawing the rest from reference TRBV9 and TRBJ2-1, the complete variable domain is DSGVTQTPKHLITATGQRVTLRCSPRSGDLSVYWYQQSLDQGLQFLIQYYNGEERAKGNILERFSAQQFPDLHSELNLSSLELGDSALYFCASSVGTSVYNEQFFGPGTRLTVL.

Many counts were recorded for this clone. The chain uses TRBV5-1 and TRBJ2-1; D remains unclear. Germline CDR1 is SGHRS and CDR2 is YFSETQ. V was trimmed by 0 bases and J by 5 bases, leaving 12 bases between them. The CDR3 runs to 15 residues. The CDR3 loop reads CASSLEVGANNEQFF. CDR3 bases: TGCGCCAGCAGCTTGGAAGTGGGCGCCAACAATGAGCAGTTCTTC. The full variable domain, completed using reference TRBV5-1 and TRBJ2-1, is KAGVTQTPRYLIKTRGQQVTLSCSPISGHRSVSWYQQTPGQGLQFLFEYFSETQRNKGNFPGRFSGRQFSNSRSEMNVSTLELGDSALYLCASSLEVGANNEQFFGPGTRLTVL.

There are a few counts of this clone. A read error may produce the germline difference seen at one junction end. V gene TRBV4-1 combines with J gene TRBJ1-1; the D gene is possibly TRBD1 (5 bases). The CDR3 extends over 15 amino acids. CDR1 and CDR2 (germline): MGHRA, YSYEKL. The CDR3 is CASSQREGRNTGAFF. The CDR3, as DNA: TGCGCCAGCAGCCAACGGGAGGGGAGGAACACTGGAGCTTTCTTT.

The table lists this clone with many counts. V gene TRBV6-5 combines with J gene TRBJ1-3, with 10 positions matching TRBD1. Germline assignment: CDR1 MNHEY and CDR2 SVGAGI. Trimming at V came to 4 bases and at J to 7 bases, leaving 4 bases not matched to a gene. The CDR3 consists of 14 residues. For the CDR3, the DNA is TGTGCCAGCAGTTTCTGGGGACAGGGGAACACCATATATTTT. Protein: CASSFWGQGNTIYF.

This clone was found many times. The V gene is TRBV27, the J gene TRBJ2-1; D call uncertain. Germline V gene data show CDR1 as MNHEY and CDR2 as SMNVEV (reference sequence). The CDR3 totals 13 residues. Deletions cut 4 bases from V and 0 bases from J, with 4 bases between. CDR3: CASSYNSYNEQFF. DNA for the CDR3: TGTGCCAGCAGTTATAACTCCTACAATGAGCAGTTCTTC.

This clone has ten or more counts. The chain combines TRBV28 with TRBJ2-7; possibly TRBD1 or TRBD2 for D (5 bases each). Trimming took off 3 bases at V and 2 bases at J, with 14 bases between the two ends. There are 15 residues in the CDR3. CDR1 is MDHEN, CDR2 SYDVKM, per germline. CDR3 amino acids: CASSLQGEPTYEQYF. CDR3 DNA sequence: TGTGCCAGCAGTTTGCAGGGAGAACCTACCTACGAGCAGTACTTC.

This clone was counted many times. V and J are TRBV28 and TRBJ1-2; D is unresolved. CDR1 and CDR2 from the germline V gene are MDHEN and SYDVKM. Trimming took 7 bases from V and 4 from J, leaving 16 bases between them. This CDR3 has 14 amino acids. CDR3 sequence reads: CASTSTGVFYGYTF. Written as DNA, the CDR3 is TGTGCCAGCACCTCCACGGGTGTCTTCTATGGCTACACCTTC.

This clone was detected ten times or more. The rearrangement links TRBV25-1 to TRBJ1-4; the D gene is possibly TRBD1 (6 bases). Germline V gene data show CDR1 as MGHDK and CDR2 as SYGVNS. The CDR3 covers 15 residues. The V and J ends lost 2 bases and 2 bases respectively, with 9 bases between them. The DNA of the CDR3 is TGTGCCAGCAGTGAACGGGGGGCGACTAATGAAAAACTGTTTTTT. This codes for CASSERGATNEKLFF.

Many counts were recorded for this clone. The rearrangement links TRBV6-4 to TRBJ1-5; 10 bases line up with TRBD1. The junction had 2 bases not matched to a gene; V was cut back by 4 bases and J by 5 bases. The CDR3 runs to 14 residues. Germline CDR1 MRHNA, CDR2 SNTAGT. CDR3 sequence reads: CASSVDRGHQPQHF. The CDR3 nucleotides read TGTGCCAGCAGTGTCGACAGGGGGCATCAGCCCCAGCATTTT.

This clone was detected many times. The chain recombines TRBV6-2 or TRBV6-3 with TRBJ2-2; 9 nucleotides agree with TRBD1. The CDR3 consists of 17 residues. With V trimmed by 6 bases and J by 3 bases, 11 bases remained unmatched. CDR1 MNHEY and CDR2 SVGEGT come from the germline V gene. CDR3 in amino acids: CASSSSLQGAYTGELFF. The CDR3 coding sequence is TGTGCCAGCAGCTCATCCCTACAGGGGGCGTACACCGGGGAGCTGTTTTTT.

This clone occurred a few times. This chain joins TRBV7-8 and TRBJ1-5; 11 bases match TRBD1. This CDR3 comprises 15 residues. V dropped 5 bases and J dropped 7; count of bases not matched to a gene: 7. CDR1 is SGHVS, CDR2 FQNEAQ, per germline. The CDR3 is CASSAGTGGRQPQHF. CDR3 sequence (DNA): TGTGCCAGCAGCGCAGGGACAGGGGGTCGACAGCCCCAGCATTTT.

This clone showed up many times. This chain joins TRBV7-3 and TRBJ1-2; 7 nucleotides agree with TRBD1. The CDR3 totals 14 residues. V trimming: 5 bases; J trimming: 3 bases; junction bases outside the gene matches: 6. Per germline, CDR1 SGHTA and CDR2 FQGTGA. This CDR3 is CASSPSGTDYGYTF. CDR3 nucleotide sequence: TGTGCCAGCAGCCCATCCGGGACAGACTATGGCTACACCTTC.

In its sample, this clone was seen many times. The rearrangement uses TRBV10-3 and TRBJ1-1; TRBD1 might be the D (6 bases). Germline assignment: CDR1 ENHRY and CDR2 SYGVKD. V was trimmed by 11 bases and J by 2 bases, leaving 15 bases between them. This CDR3 has 13 residues. Written as DNA, the CDR3 is TGTGCCGCTCAGGGGTCCCGAAACACTGAAGCTTTCTTT. This encodes CAAQGSRNTEAFF.

This clone was picked up a small number of times. This chain connects TRBV7-9 to TRBJ2-3; 11 positions match TRBD2. Germline V gene data show CDR1 as SEHNR and CDR2 as FQNEAQ (reference sequence). CDR3 size: 15 residues. The trim removed 5 bases at V and 4 bases at J, leaving 5 bases unmatched. CDR3 residues: CASSLTSGTADTQYF. In DNA form, the CDR3 reads TGTGCCAGCAGCCTGACTAGCGGGACGGCAGATACGCAGTATTTT.

This clone was observed many times. The J gene is TRBJ1-5, the V gene TRBV28; D is ambiguous. The germline V gene encodes CDR1 MDHEN and CDR2 SYDVKM. The V end was cut by 6 bases, the J end by 3 bases, with 12 bases between. The CDR3 extends over 14 amino acids. The CDR3: CASRTGLLNQPQHF. The CDR3 DNA reads TGTGCCAGCAGGACGGGTCTACTCAATCAGCCCCAGCATTTT.

This clone has a handful of counts. J is TRBJ2-7 and V is TRBV28, with D perhaps matching TRBD1 (6 bases). The CDR3 sequence is 15 residues long. V lost 5 bases to trimming and J lost 5 bases, with 19 bases between them. Germline-derived CDR1 and CDR2 are MDHEN and SYDVKM. In DNA, the CDR3 is TGTGCCAGCAGTACGCCTGACAGGTACACAGACGAGCAGTACTTC. The encoded protein is CASSTPDRYTDEQYF.

At least ten counts were recorded for this clone. V gene TRBV5-4 combines with J gene TRBJ2-1, with TRBD1 as a possible D gene (5 bases). Germline values: CDR1 SGHNT, CDR2 YYREEE (reference sequence). V gave up 2 bases and J gave up 3 bases, with 6 bases separating them. CDR3 length: 13 residues. The CDR3 loop reads CASSFDSYNEQFF. As DNA, the CDR3 is TGTGCCAGCAGCTTTGACAGCTACAATGAGCAGTTCTTC.